Below, one T cell receptor (beta chain) is given with its context. The data were taken from a study of T cells expressing NK-cell markers. Overall study context: Seven of the eight sequenced donors were HCMV-seropositive; one was seronegative.

Reanalyzing the 5' RACE reads, TCRdb keeps one entry per CDR3 protein, without DNA. The sample's table shows 250,000 or so distinct CDR3 sequences. Sequencing input: blood T cells: a sorted CD56 or NKG2C T cell subset, CD4+ or CD8+ T cells, or bulk PBMC T cells (not recorded which). This clonotype originated in a woman aged 18 to 75 in good health.

CDR3 amino acids: CASSQDTSENEQFF. The chain combines TRBV3-1 with TRBJ2-1; with no DNA, the TCRdb D assignment of TRBD2 cannot be verified. CDR1 and CDR2 from the germline V gene are LGHDT and YNNKEL (reference sequence). The length of the CDR3 is 14 residues.